The T cell receptor beta chain described here comes from a study of T and B cells in COVID-19 patients (dated by TCRdb to 2020 to 2021). In terms of the full investigation: Using TRB and IGH repertoire sequencing of peripheral blood, the study characterized adaptive immunity in COVID-19 patients who had active infection or had recovered. A recovered cohort included 15 to 19 patients who provided 20 to 25 samples, and most of these patients had mild to moderate COVID-19 treated on an outpatient basis. The recovered cohort had a median age of roughly 34 years, compared with about 70 years in the active-infection cohort. Of the 20 to 25 patients in the active-infection cohort, about eleven were critically ill and needed mechanical ventilation or ECMO. Of the 20 patients in the active-infection cohort, some 17 had comorbidities associated with unfavorable COVID-19 outcome. Over 8 million TCR sequences were analysed from a TCR and BCR sequence repository that comprised 37 patients and approximately 69 time points. A couple of patients were in both the active and recovered cohorts because samples existed from active disease and from after recovery. Repertoire analyses used an age-matched reference group of a few dozen healthy donors who were negative for COVID-19 antibodies as the comparison. As many as 9 follow-up blood samples were collected from each patient, and in some individuals these samples spanned different disease stages.

In the germline V gene, CDR1 corresponds to SGHDT and CDR2 to YYEEEE. V is shortened by 2 bases, J by 5 bases, and the region joining them spans 25 bases. Including the terminal cysteine and phenylalanine, the CDR3 comprises 18 residues. This entry keeps only the CDR3 DNA: 54 bases, framed from base 1. TRB repertoires were amplified using about 220-500 ng of genomic DNA isolated from blood. Study-wide findings and limitations: The recovered cohort had approximately 2,500 exclusive TCR clusters, including about 29 low-pGen clusters. TRB repertoires were found to be highly clonal in active COVID-19, whereas diversity and richness at recovery were found to rise above healthy donor levels. Blood samples obtained from mildly ill patients during symptoms, as well as early samples obtained from severe cases, were available only in scarce numbers. Specific T cell subsets (CD4+/Treg/CD8+) and sorted SARS-CoV-2-responsive or tetramer+ T cells had not yet been sequenced, and these experiments were ongoing. The reported TCR clusters were said to need prospective validation before any clinical use. TRBV/TRBJ gene usage was reported as strongly skewed in patients with COVID-19. The cohort was considered too small to assess HLA contributions to COVID-19 susceptibility or severity.

The listed sequencing device is Illumina MiSeq. Multiplex PCR with BIOMED2 TRB-A/B primer pools was used to amplify the TRB rearrangements. Illumina-compatible adapters and 7-nucleotide sample barcodes were added to the amplicons in two consecutive PCRs. All library PCRs used Phusion HS II polymerase. The amplicons were purified from gel with the NucleoSpin Gel and PCR Clean-up kit, measured on Qubit, and then pooled at 4 nM. Amplicon pool quality was checked on an Agilent 2100 Bioanalyzer before Illumina next-generation sequencing. The authors' pipeline ran thus. MiXCR 3.0.8 with the default MiXCR reference library was used to annotate TRB rearrangements. Sequences with fewer than 2 reads and non-productive reads were filtered out, and every unique CDR3 nucleotide sequence was treated as a single clone. R 3.5.1 was used to calculate clonality, diversity, richness and V-J gene usage. GLIPH2 was used to cluster TCRs based on CDR3 similarity, and OLGA was used to calculate the generation probabilities. Only GLIPH2 clusters with at least four unique TCR clonotypes present in at least three individuals were retained. TCRdb redid the processing of the public reads, applying fastp at Q25 and MiXCR, and retained in-frame beta chains. Records with the same CDR3 protein are collapsed into one entry carrying the most frequent genes and DNA. The V and J calls and clone size are TCRdb's, not the authors'. The sample table lists roughly 13,000 distinct CDR3 sequences, roughly 30% of them with a count of one. In total, the top ten clones hold approximately 7% of the sample.

As concerns this clonotype: What antigen it recognizes has not been identified. No base quality values were provided; no much bigger clone lies one nucleotide off.

This chain joins TRBV5-6 to TRBJ1-2, with an unclear D gene assignment. This TCR was recovered from a human donor who had recovered from COVID-19. Sequenced sample: blood. The nucleotides are TGTGCCAGCAGCTTTACGATCCGGGATCCTCGAAAAGATTATGGCTACACCTTC. It translates as CASSFTIRDPRKDYGYTF.